The 21 T cell receptor beta chains below come from one sample, sequenced in a study of identical twins. TCRdb re-called the 5' RACE reads with MiXCR, one entry per CDR3 protein. Of a few hundred thousand distinct CDR3 sequences in the sample, roughly 9.5% were seen once. This sample was shared with a second study, whose subject was yellow fever vaccine responses in identical twins.

The sequenced material came from PBMCs. The receptor source for this set is a woman aged 18-30 years in good health.

This clonotype was counted at least ten times. The chain joins TRBV28 to TRBJ2-4; 7 nucleotides agree with TRBD1. V shed 8 bases and J 9 bases; nucleotides not matched to a gene: 10. There are 13 residues in the CDR3. The V gene's germline CDR1 is MDHEN and CDR2 SYDVKM. CDR3 sequence (DNA): TGTGCCAGCTCCATCAGGGGGAAGGGCATTCAGTACTTC. It encodes CASSIRGKGIQYF.

J is TRBJ2-7 and V is TRBV12-3 or TRBV12-4, with 7 bases identical to TRBD2. The CDR3 sequence is 13 residues long. V lost 4 bases, J lost 4 bases, and 4 bases stayed unmatched. The CDR3 is CASSSLLAYEQYF. CDR3 nucleotides: TGTGCCAGCAGTTCACTACTAGCGTACGAGCAGTACTTC.

Many counts were recorded for this clonotype. This chain joins TRBV2 and TRBJ2-1, with D tentatively TRBD2 (5 bases). The CDR3 covers 16 residues. Germline-derived CDR1 and CDR2 are SNHLY and FYNNEI. V was cut by 6 bases and J by 5 bases, with 20 bases left in between. CDR3 amino acids: CASSLPGSKRDNEQFF. CDR3 nucleotide sequence: TGTGCCAGCAGCCTACCGGGATCCAAACGTGACAATGAGCAGTTCTTC.

V gene TRBV25-1 combines with J gene TRBJ2-5; D possibly uses TRBD1 or TRBD2 (5 bases each). From germline, CDR1 is MGHDK and CDR2 SYGVNS. Trimming removed 6 bases at V and 9 bases at J, with 20 bases between. The CDR3 is 14 residues long. The CDR3: CASSYRDGAVPQYF. DNA for the CDR3: TGTGCCAGCAGCTACCGGGACGGAGCAGTCCCCCAGTACTTC.

The chain couples TRBV7-9 to TRBJ2-5; 7 nucleotides match TRBD2. CDR3 length: 14 residues. Germline lookup yields CDR1 SEHNR and CDR2 FQNEAQ (reference sequence). V shed 2 bases, J shed 5 bases, and the junction held 5 bases outside the gene matches. The DNA of the CDR3 is TGTGCCAGCAGCTTACTAGCGGTATGGGAGACCCAGTACTTC. Its translation is CASSLLAVWETQYF.

This clonotype was observed a few times. This chain joins TRBV29-1 and TRBJ2-1; no definite D call. CDR3 length: 13 residues. Between the trimmed V and J ends, which lost 5 bases and 3 bases, there was a span of 11 bases. Per the germline V gene, CDR1 is SQVTM and CDR2 is ANQGSEA. DNA for the CDR3: TGCAGCGTTTATCAGCCAGACTACAATGAGCAGTTCTTC. Protein product: CSVYQPDYNEQFF.

This clonotype was picked up a small number of times. The V call is TRBV12-3 or TRBV12-4, the J call TRBJ1-1; the D gene is possibly TRBD1 (5 bases). Trimming removed 7 bases at V and 1 base at J, with 13 bases between. The CDR3 has 14 amino acids. DNA for the CDR3: TGTGCCAGCACTCACAGGAGGGCGAACACTGAAGCTTTCTTT. Translated: CASTHRRANTEAFF.

The V call is TRBV6-2 or TRBV6-3, the J call TRBJ2-7; D may be TRBD1 or TRBD2 (5 bases each). The V end was cut by 5 bases, the J end by 3 bases, with 17 bases between. The CDR3 runs to 15 residues. Germline V gives CDR1 MNHEY, CDR2 SVGEGT. The CDR3, as DNA: TGTGCCAGCAGTACCGACCGGGACGGAAACTACGAGCAGTACTTC. It is translated as CASSTDRDGNYEQYF.

Many counts were recorded for this clonotype. The genes are TRBV10-2 and TRBJ1-1; tentatively, D is TRBD1 (6 bases). There are 13 residues in the CDR3. V shed 10 bases and J shed 2 bases, with 14 bases lying between them. CDR1 is WSHSY and CDR2 is SAAADI in the germline V gene. This chain's CDR3 is CATENRENTEAFF. The CDR3 bases are TGCGCCACCGAGAACAGGGAAAACACTGAAGCTTTCTTT.

The genes are TRBV29-1 and TRBJ2-3; 7 nucleotides line up with TRBD1. Germline assignment: CDR1 SQVTM and CDR2 ANQGSEA. This CDR3 contains 14 residues. V lost 3 bases and J lost 0; bases outside the gene matches: 3. Written as DNA, the CDR3 is TGCAGCGTTGACGGCAGGGGGAGCACAGATACGCAGTATTTT. Protein product: CSVDGRGSTDTQYF.

The chain joins TRBV4-3 to TRBJ2-3; TRBD1 aligns across 7 bases. V was pared by 1 base and J by 5 bases, with 6 bases of the junction left unmatched. Germline loops: CDR1 LGHNA, CDR2 YSLEER. This CDR3 region has 15 residues. The CDR3 DNA reads TGCGCCAGCAGCCAAGTGGTACAGGGGAGAGATACGCAGTATTTT. Translated, it gives CASSQVVQGRDTQYF.

The chain employs TRBV5-1 and TRBJ2-1; TRBD1 aligns across 7 bases. This CDR3 comprises 15 residues. Losses at the gene ends were 4 bases for V and 4 bases for J; bases not matched to a gene: 8. Germline V gives CDR1 SGHRS, CDR2 YFSETQ. CDR3 coding DNA: TGCGCCAGCAGCCCCACAGGGGTCACTTACAATGAGCAGTTCTTC. Translating gives CASSPTGVTYNEQFF.

The chain uses TRBV28 and TRBJ1-3; D remains unclear. CDR3 length equals 12 residues. CDR1 MDHEN and CDR2 SYDVKM come from the germline V gene. The V gene lost 7 bases and the J gene lost 1 base, with 5 bases spanning the gap. For the CDR3, the DNA is TGTGCCAGCAAAGGGTCTGGAAACACCATATATTTT. Protein product: CASKGSGNTIYF.

This clonotype was observed at least ten times. This chain links TRBV20-1 with TRBJ1-5, with D possibly matching TRBD1 (6 bases). The CDR3 runs to 14 residues. V was clipped by 2 bases and J by 5 bases, with 13 bases between them. Germline lookup yields CDR1 DFQATT and CDR2 SNEGSKA (reference sequence). The CDR3 sequence is CSARRGVGDQPQHF. CDR3 DNA sequence: TGCAGTGCTAGAAGGGGGGTTGGGGATCAGCCCCAGCATTTT.

This clonotype was counted between two and nine times. The rearrangement uses TRBV4-1 and TRBJ2-5; 8 bases map to TRBD2. V gave up 4 bases and J gave up 5 bases; unmatched junction bases: 9. CDR1 is MGHRA, CDR2 YSYEKL, per germline. There are 15 residues in the CDR3. In nucleotides, the CDR3 is TGCGCCAGCAGCCTCTCCGGGACTAGAGTGGAGACCCAGTACTTC. Residues: CASSLSGTRVETQYF.

This sequence joins TRBV20-1 and TRBJ2-1; D uncertain. The CDR3 totals 16 residues. Trimming stripped 0 bases from V and 5 bases from J, with 17 bases between. CDR1 and CDR2 (germline): DFQATT, SNEGSKA (reference sequence). The CDR3 DNA sequence: TGCAGTGCTAGAGACATGCAGAAGAGCCTACACAATGAGCAGTTCTTC. It translates to CSARDMQKSLHNEQFF.

Only a few counts were recorded for this clonotype. This sequence joins TRBV20-1 and TRBJ1-5; D unresolved. Trimming shortened V by 6 bases and J by 1 base, and 13 bases separated the two germline ends. The length of the CDR3 is 14 residues. Germline V CDR1 and CDR2: DFQATT, SNEGSKA (reference sequence). CDR3 in DNA: TGCAGTGCCAACCCCCCGGCCAGCAATCAGCCCCAGCATTTT. This sequence encodes CSANPPASNQPQHF.

V gene TRBV12-3 or TRBV12-4 combines with J gene TRBJ2-3, with TRBD2 matching over 14 bases. The CDR3 contains 17 residues. Germline trimming cut 4 bases from V and 2 bases from J; bases unmatched to any gene: 5. DNA of the CDR3: TGTGCCAGCAGTTCCGGGACTAGCGGGGGACCCACAGATACGCAGTATTTT. This sequence encodes CASSSGTSGGPTDTQYF.

The chain links TRBV27 to TRBJ2-7, with 10 bases matching TRBD1. The CDR3 extends over 15 amino acids. With 6 bases clipped from V and 5 bases from J, the junction kept 10 bases outside the gene matches. CDR1 and CDR2 (germline): MNHEY, SMNVEV (reference sequence). As DNA, the CDR3 is TGTGCCAGCAGGCCCCGGGACAGGGGATATGACGAGCAGTACTTC. Translated: CASRPRDRGYDEQYF.

In nucleotides, the CDR3 is TGTGCCAGCAACACGCGAGTCGGGGGTTTGAACACTGAAGCTTTCTTT. Amino acid sequence: CASNTRVGGLNTEAFF. This chain links TRBV7-9 with TRBJ1-1; D perhaps matches TRBD1 (5 bases). Trimming took 7 bases from V and 0 from J, leaving 18 bases between them. Germline V lookup: CDR1 SEHNR, CDR2 FQNEAQ (reference sequence). The CDR3 loop spans 16 amino acids.

This clonotype was seen just once. The chain recombines TRBV2 with TRBJ2-6; D unresolved. Trimming left V 5 bases short and J 2 bases short, with 10 bases between. Germline CDR1 is SNHLY and CDR2 is FYNNEI. The CDR3 is 15 residues long. CDR3 bases: TGTGCCAGCAGTCAGCAGAAGGCTGGGGCCAACGTCCTGACTTTC. Translation gives CASSQQKAGANVLTF.